Below, 2 T cell receptor beta chains from the same sample are listed, as sequenced in a study of shared clonotypes between healthy human individuals. The naive CD8 subset, CD45RO-negative cells positively selected for CCR7, excluded terminally differentiated effector memory CD45RA+ cells. Method: immunoSEQ multiplex PCR; TCRdb's copy keeps in-frame clones and lacks some. In the table there are some 2.1 million clones, approximately 95% of which are singletons. Source material: naive CD8+ T cells sorted from blood. These TCRs come from a man between 18 and 29 years old in good health.

The chain carries TRBV5-6 and TRBJ2-3; no firm D call. This CDR3 comprises 14 residues. The germline V and J ends were trimmed by 0 bases and 3 bases, with 8 bases remaining between them. The germline V gene has CDR1 SGHDT and CDR2 YYEEEE. CDR3 protein: CASSLAEGTDTQYF. The CDR3 DNA is TGTGCCAGCAGCTTGGCCGAAGGGACAGATACGCAGTATTTT.

Comment on this clone: Other nucleotide sequences from this sample produce the same CDR3. This CDR3 reads CSVETAYEQYF. The DNA of the CDR3 is TGCAGCGTTGAAACAGCCTACGAGCAGTACTTC. The V and J genes are TRBV29-1 and TRBJ2-7; D ambiguous. This CDR3 has 11 amino acids. Looked up from germline, CDR1 is SQVTM and CDR2 is ANQGSEA. Trimming took 2 bases from V and 2 from J, leaving 4 bases between them.